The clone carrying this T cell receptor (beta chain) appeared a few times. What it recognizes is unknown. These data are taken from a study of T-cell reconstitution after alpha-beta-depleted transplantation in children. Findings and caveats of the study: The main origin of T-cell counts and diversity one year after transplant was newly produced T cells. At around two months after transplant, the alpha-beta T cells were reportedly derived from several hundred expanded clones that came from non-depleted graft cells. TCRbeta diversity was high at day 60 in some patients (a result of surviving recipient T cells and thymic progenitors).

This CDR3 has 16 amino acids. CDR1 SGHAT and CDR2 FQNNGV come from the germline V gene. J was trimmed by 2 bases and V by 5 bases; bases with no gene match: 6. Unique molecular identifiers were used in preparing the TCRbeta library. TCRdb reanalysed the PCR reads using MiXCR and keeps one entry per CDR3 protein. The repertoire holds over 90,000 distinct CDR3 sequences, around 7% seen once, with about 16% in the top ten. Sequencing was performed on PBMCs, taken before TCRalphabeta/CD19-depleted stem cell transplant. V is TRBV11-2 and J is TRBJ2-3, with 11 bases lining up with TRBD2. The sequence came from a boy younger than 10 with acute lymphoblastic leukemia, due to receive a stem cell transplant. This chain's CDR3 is CASSILAGALTDTQYF. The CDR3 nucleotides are TGTGCCAGCAGCATACTAGCGGGGGCCCTCACAGATACGCAGTATTTT.